This T cell receptor (beta chain) was identified during a study of CD8+CD57+ T cells in acquired aplastic anemia. Patients sequenced had flow cytometry evidence of CD8+CD57+ cell expansion. This clonotype was counted a few times. The template used for profiling TCR beta VDJ and CDR3 was genomic DNA. Each CDR3 protein gets one entry after TCRdb re-called the reads with MiXCR. The sample contains approximately 160,000 distinct CDR3 sequences, roughly half of which appear only once. V shed 6 bases and J shed 6 bases, with 21 bases lying between them. The CDR3 sequence is 15 residues long. Germline assignment: CDR1 SNHLY and CDR2 FYNNEI.

The sample was sorted CD4+, CD8+, or CD8+CD57+ T cells (not recorded which) from PBMCs. The source is a human donor with aplastic anemia. The V and J genes are TRBV2 and TRBJ2-7, with D perhaps TRBD2 (7 bases). CDR3 nucleotide sequence: TGTGCCAGCAGGGGAGGGGGATCCGGTAAGGGCGAGCAGTACTTC. Translating gives CASRGGGSGKGEQYF.